Below, 27 T cell receptor beta chains from the same sample are listed, as sequenced in a study of T cells in Graves' hyperthyroidism and ophthalmopathy. Using RNA transcripts as the source, TCR beta CDR3 regions were amplified. The TCR CDR3 was amplified in a first-round RT-PCR using the HTBI primer set. TCRdb called the multiplex PCR reads again in MiXCR, with one record for every CDR3 protein. The sample records roughly 500,000 distinct CDR3 sequences, approximately 48% being singletons. The sample comprised peripheral blood or thyroid tissue (not recorded which). The origin of the receptors is an adult woman with Graves' disease, either hyperthyroidism or ophthalmopathy (not recorded which).

This clonotype was seen at least ten times. The chain carries TRBV7-9 and TRBJ2-2; D remains ambiguous. Per the germline V gene, CDR1 is SEHNR and CDR2 is FQNEAQ (reference sequence). V dropped 6 bases and J dropped 3 bases, with 11 bases sitting between them. This CDR3 is built from 14 residues. CDR3 residues: CASRRPTDTGELFF. The CDR3 nucleotides read TGTGCCAGCAGGCGCCCCACGGACACCGGGGAGCTGTTTTTT.

The chain recombines TRBV7-2 with TRBJ2-2; D is uncertain. V was trimmed by 4 bases and J by 1 base, leaving 13 bases between them. The CDR3 sequence is 16 residues long. Germline V gene data show CDR1 as SGHTA and CDR2 as FQGNSA. The CDR3 here is CASSSLQGLNTGELFF. The DNA of the CDR3 is TGTGCCAGCAGCTCCCTACAAGGGTTGAACACCGGGGAGCTGTTTTTT. Variable domain in full (rest from reference TRBV7-2 and TRBJ2-2): GAGVSQSPSNKVTEKGKDVELRCDPISGHTALYWYRQSLGQGLEFLIYFQGNSAPDKSGLPSDRFSAERTGGSVSTLTIQRTQQEDSAVYLCASSSLQGLNTGELFFGEGSRLTVL.

The genes are TRBV2 and TRBJ1-1; a possible D gene is TRBD1 (6 bases). This CDR3 has 13 residues. V lost 5 bases and J lost 7, with 14 bases in between. CDR1 and CDR2 from the germline V gene are SNHLY and FYNNEI. The CDR3 region has the DNA TGTGCCAGCAGTCGACAGGCAACTAATGAAGCTTTCTTT. Translating gives CASSRQATNEAFF.

This clonotype has just a few counts. The rearrangement joins TRBV20-1 to TRBJ2-7; 9 positions match TRBD1. The CDR3 has 12 amino acids. The germline V gene has CDR1 DFQATT and CDR2 SNEGSKA (reference sequence). The J segment lost 2 bases and the V segment lost 5 bases, leaving 1 base of the junction unmatched. CDR3: CSARDRAYEQYF. CDR3 nucleotides: TGCAGTGCTCGGGACAGGGCCTACGAGCAGTACTTC.

This clonotype turned up a few times. The chain combines TRBV9 with TRBJ1-1; the D is unclear. Per the germline V gene, CDR1 is SGDLS and CDR2 is YYNGEE. V was trimmed by 0 bases and J by 2 bases, leaving 5 bases between them. The CDR3 extends over 13 amino acids. The CDR3 DNA follows: TGTGCCAGCAGCGTAGTGTCCAACACTGAAGCTTTCTTT. Encoded protein: CASSVVSNTEAFF. Looking up the rest from reference TRBV9 and TRBJ1-1 gives the full variable domain: DSGVTQTPKHLITATGQRVTLRCSPRSGDLSVYWYQQSLDQGLQFLIQYYNGEERAKGNILERFSAQQFPDLHSELNLSSLELGDSALYFCASSVVSNTEAFFGQGTRLTVV.

V usage is TRBV2 and J usage is TRBJ1-6; no definite D call. V was trimmed by 7 bases and J by 7 bases, leaving 8 bases between them. Germline V lookup: CDR1 SNHLY, CDR2 FYNNEI. The CDR3 totals 12 residues. The CDR3 coding sequence is TGTGCCAGCAAGGGTCCCAATTCACCCCTCCACTTT. Its translation is CASKGPNSPLHF.

This clonotype was seen many times. This chain links TRBV9 with TRBJ1-3; no reliable D call. This CDR3 is built from 15 residues. The germline V gene encodes CDR1 SGDLS and CDR2 YYNGEE. Trimming cost V 5 bases and J 0 bases, with 12 bases left between them. CDR3 DNA sequence: TGTGCCAGCAGGATGGATGGGGACTCTGGAAACACCATATATTTT. Translated: CASRMDGDSGNTIYF. Variable domain in full (rest from reference TRBV9 and TRBJ1-3): DSGVTQTPKHLITATGQRVTLRCSPRSGDLSVYWYQQSLDQGLQFLIQYYNGEERAKGNILERFSAQQFPDLHSELNLSSLELGDSALYFCASRMDGDSGNTIYFGEGSWLTVV.

CDR3 amino acids: CSAEGASGQETQYF. The CDR3 coding sequence is TGCAGTGCCGAGGGGGCTAGCGGGCAAGAGACCCAGTACTTC. The rearrangement joins TRBV20-1 to TRBJ2-5; TRBD2 is a possible D gene (8 bases). The CDR3 spans 14 residues. Germline lookup yields CDR1 DFQATT and CDR2 SNEGSKA (reference sequence). V dropped 6 bases and J dropped 2 bases, with 16 bases sitting between them.

This clonotype occurred once. The gene calls are TRBV24-1 and TRBJ2-2; D remains unclear. Germline V lookup: CDR1 KGHDR, CDR2 SFDVKD. V was cut by 3 bases and J by 6 bases, with 7 bases left in between. The CDR3 runs 13 residues. Here the CDR3 DNA reads TGTGCCACCAGTGATCCCCCTTCCGGGGAGCTGTTTTTT. Translating gives CATSDPPSGELFF.

CDR3 residues: CATGRWANVLTF. In DNA form, the CDR3 reads TGTGCCACAGGGAGGTGGGCCAACGTCCTGACTTTC. V gene TRBV15 combines with J gene TRBJ2-6; TRBD2 is a possible D gene (6 bases). The CDR3 is made up of 12 amino acids. CDR1 LNHNV and CDR2 YYDKDF come from the germline V gene (reference sequence). V lost 9 bases, J lost 5 bases, and 8 bases lay in between. Full variable domain (outside the CDR3, taken from reference TRBV15 and TRBJ2-6): DAMVIQNPRYQVTQFGKPVTLSCSQTLNHNVMYWYQQKSSQAPKLLFHYYDKDFNNEADTPDNFQSRRPNTSFCFLDIRSPGLGDTAMYLCATGRWANVLTFGAGSRLTVL.

This clonotype was seen more than once but under ten times. V usage is TRBV5-1 and J usage is TRBJ1-1; D call uncertain. The CDR3 is 15 residues long. V lost 7 bases, J lost 5 bases, and 21 bases lay in between. CDR1 SGHRS and CDR2 YFSETQ come from the germline V gene. The CDR3 here is CASRPFLGKQTEAFF. Here the CDR3 DNA reads TGCGCCAGCCGACCCTTCCTAGGGAAGCAGACTGAAGCTTTCTTT.

As regards this clonotype: A read error may explain this, as a much larger clone is one base away. CDR3 nucleotides: TGTGCCAGCAGCCCCTCTGACAGGATTCGGCCCCAGCATTTT. Translated, it gives CASSPSDRIRPQHF. The rearrangement links TRBV6-1 to TRBJ1-5, with D tentatively TRBD1 (6 bases). From germline, CDR1 is MNHNS and CDR2 SASEGT. Trimming shortened V by 6 bases and J by 9 bases, and 18 bases separated the two germline ends. The CDR3 totals 14 residues.

The V and J genes are TRBV20-1 and TRBJ2-7, with 7 nucleotides matching TRBD1. Germline trimming cut 4 bases from V and 3 bases from J; bases unmatched to any gene: 6. CDR3 length equals 13 residues. Germline loops: CDR1 DFQATT, CDR2 SNEGSKA (reference sequence). The CDR3 spells CSATRQGVYEQYF. CDR3 sequence (DNA): TGCAGTGCTACGCGACAGGGAGTCTACGAGCAGTACTTC.

The V call is TRBV7-8, the J call TRBJ2-5; 11 positions match TRBD2. With 1 base clipped from V and 0 bases from J, the junction kept 7 bases outside the gene matches. The CDR3 loop spans 18 amino acids. Looked up from germline, CDR1 is SGHVS and CDR2 is FQNEAQ. The CDR3 spells CASSLGELAGVYQETQYF. The CDR3, as DNA: TGTGCCAGCAGCTTAGGTGAACTAGCGGGAGTTTACCAAGAGACCCAGTACTTC.

The J gene is TRBJ1-6, the V gene TRBV20-1; 9 bases map to TRBD1. The ends lost 0 bases at V and 5 bases at J; junction bases unmatched: 2. CDR1 and CDR2 from the germline V gene are DFQATT and SNEGSKA (reference sequence). This CDR3 contains 15 residues. The CDR3 reads CSAREGQGNNSPLHF. DNA of the CDR3: TGCAGTGCTAGAGAGGGACAGGGCAATAATTCACCCCTCCACTTT.

J is TRBJ2-7 and V is TRBV7-6; D is ambiguous. The ends were cut back, 5 bases at V and 9 bases at J, with 23 bases in the middle. Germline CDR1 is SGHVS and CDR2 is FNYEAQ. The CDR3 totals 15 residues. This CDR3 reads CASSGNLPKGLGQYF. The CDR3 DNA reads TGTGCCAGCAGCGGTAATTTGCCTAAGGGCTTGGGGCAGTACTTC.

The chain uses TRBV19 and TRBJ1-1, with unresolved D. CDR1 is LNHDA, CDR2 SQIVND, per germline (reference sequence). CDR3 length equals 12 residues. Trimming took 4 bases from V and 10 from J, leaving 13 bases between them. The CDR3 is CASSTGSHGAFF. The DNA of the CDR3 is TGTGCCAGTAGTACCGGGAGTCATGGAGCTTTCTTT.

This clonotype turned up a few times. The V call is TRBV20-1, the J call TRBJ1-2; D unclear. Germline-derived CDR1 and CDR2 are DFQATT and SNEGSKA (reference sequence). The germline V and J ends were trimmed by 3 bases and 9 bases, with 14 bases remaining between them. The CDR3 extends over 12 amino acids. The CDR3 reads CSARWENVRYTF. The CDR3 DNA sequence: TGCAGTGCTAGGTGGGAGAACGTGCGCTACACCTTC.

The rearrangement uses TRBV7-2 and TRBJ2-5, with D hard to call. Trimming took 6 bases from V and 4 from J, leaving 15 bases between them. Germline-derived CDR1 and CDR2 are SGHTA and FQGNSA. The CDR3 is made up of 14 amino acids. The CDR3 DNA sequence: TGTGCCAGCAGTAAGGACGGACGTGGAGAGACCCAGTACTTC. Translating gives CASSKDGRGETQYF.

This clonotype was detected many times. This sequence joins TRBV25-1 and TRBJ1-3; D not certain. CDR1 is MGHDK, CDR2 SYGVNS, per germline. V was clipped by 2 bases and J by 2 bases, with 7 bases between them. The CDR3 consists of 14 residues. In DNA, the CDR3 is TGTGCCAGCAGTGAACCAAGGACTGGAAACACCATATATTTT. This codes for CASSEPRTGNTIYF.

The V and J genes are TRBV7-9 and TRBJ1-2; TRBD1 might be the D (6 bases). V lost 3 bases to trimming and J lost 4 bases, with 12 bases between them. Looked up from germline, CDR1 is SEHNR and CDR2 is FQNEAQ (reference sequence). The CDR3 totals 14 residues. In nucleotides, the CDR3 is TGTGCCAGCAGCTTGAGCCGGGACACCTATGGCTACACCTTC. Translating it yields CASSLSRDTYGYTF.

This chain links TRBV11-2 with TRBJ1-2; 8 nucleotides align to TRBD1. CDR3 size: 16 residues. Looked up from germline, CDR1 is SGHAT and CDR2 is FQNNGV. V dropped 8 bases and J dropped 7; count of bases not matched to a gene: 18. The CDR3 loop is CASRYIDGQGRVGYTF. The DNA for the CDR3 is TGTGCCAGCCGATATATAGACGGACAGGGAAGGGTTGGCTACACCTTC.

This chain joins TRBV7-6 and TRBJ1-6; TRBD1 matches at 8 bases. Germline loops: CDR1 SGHVS, CDR2 FNYEAQ. The ends lost 6 bases at V and 8 bases at J; junction bases unmatched: 9. This CDR3 spans 15 amino acids. CDR3 amino acids: CASRQAGQGYSPLHF. The CDR3 region has the DNA TGTGCCAGCAGACAAGCCGGACAGGGATATTCACCCCTCCACTTT.

This clonotype occurred many times. This chain joins TRBV20-1 and TRBJ1-1, with a tentative D call TRBD1 (6 bases). V lost 0 bases, J lost 1 base, and 18 bases lay in between. CDR1 and CDR2 from the germline V gene are DFQATT and SNEGSKA (reference sequence). The CDR3 totals 17 residues. This CDR3 is CSARDAGARLGNTEAFF. The DNA for the CDR3 is TGCAGTGCTAGAGATGCGGGGGCGCGTCTTGGGAACACTGAAGCTTTCTTT.

This clonotype was detected ten times or more. This rearrangement joins TRBV12-3 or TRBV12-4 to TRBJ1-1, with D uncertain. V was trimmed by 3 bases and J by 4 bases, leaving 9 bases between them. This CDR3 has 13 residues. The CDR3 protein is CASSLNGFTEAFF. The CDR3 coding sequence is TGTGCCAGCAGTTTGAACGGCTTCACTGAAGCTTTCTTT.

This clonotype was seen many times. The V gene is TRBV2, the J gene TRBJ1-1, with D perhaps TRBD1 (6 bases). Looked up from germline, CDR1 is SNHLY and CDR2 is FYNNEI. CDR3 length: 12 amino acids. Trimming shortened V by 10 bases and J by 6 bases, and 15 bases separated the two germline ends. CDR3 region: CATSDWGPEAFF. Written as DNA, the CDR3 is TGTGCCACCTCTGACTGGGGGCCTGAAGCTTTCTTT.

The J gene is TRBJ2-7, the V gene TRBV29-1; TRBD1 aligns across 7 bases. The CDR3 is 13 amino acids. Germline lookup yields CDR1 SQVTM and CDR2 ANQGSEA. The V gene end was trimmed by 8 bases and the J gene end by 1 base; junction bases not matched to a gene: 8. CDR3 amino acids: CSILPGQSYEQYF. DNA of the CDR3: TGCAGCATTCTCCCGGGACAGTCCTACGAGCAGTACTTC.